This TCR beta chain was sequenced for a study of blood T cell repertoires in COVID-19. Looking at the study overall: Acute and convalescent COVID-19 samples came from the United States, Italy and Spain. Sources were T cells, B-cell-depleted T cells, or PBMCs; the material itself was cDNA or gDNA.

It was during active infection that Seattle patients were enrolled and then longitudinally followed. The germline CDR1 and CDR2 sequences are SGDLS and YYNGEE. The V and J ends lost 4 bases and 8 bases, in that order; junction bases with no gene match: 6. The CDR3 spans 14 residues. How the authors handled the data: Counts of nucleated cells, estimated from reference gene primer amplification, were obtained. The table came from immunoSEQ multiplex PCR; TCRdb's copy has only in-frame clones and leaves some out. Clone size and the V and J calls come from that table; the DNA yielded D and trimming. The data hold roughly 120,000 clones, with approximately 89% observed a single time. This clone was found once.

This sequence originates from a woman in her fifties or sixties with COVID-19, enrolled during active disease. The genes are TRBV9 and TRBJ2-1, with TRBD2 matching over 10 bases. Sequencing was performed on peripheral blood. In nucleotides, the CDR3 is TGTGCCAGCAGCACCCTAGCGGGGGTCGATGAGCAGTTCTTC. This gives the protein CASSTLAGVDEQFF.